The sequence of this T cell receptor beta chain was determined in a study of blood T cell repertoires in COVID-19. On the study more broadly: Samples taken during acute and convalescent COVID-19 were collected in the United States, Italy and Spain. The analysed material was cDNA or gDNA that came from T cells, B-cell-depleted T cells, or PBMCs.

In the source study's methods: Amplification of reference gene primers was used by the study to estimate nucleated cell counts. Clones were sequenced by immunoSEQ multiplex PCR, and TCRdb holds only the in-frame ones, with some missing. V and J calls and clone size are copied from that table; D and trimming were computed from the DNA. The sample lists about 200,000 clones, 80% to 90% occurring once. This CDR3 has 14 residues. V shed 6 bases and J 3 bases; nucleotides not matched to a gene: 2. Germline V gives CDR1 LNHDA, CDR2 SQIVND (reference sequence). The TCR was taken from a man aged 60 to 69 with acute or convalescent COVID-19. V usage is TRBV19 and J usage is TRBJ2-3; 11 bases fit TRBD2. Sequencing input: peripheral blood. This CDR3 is CASRTSGSTDTQYF. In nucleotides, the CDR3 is TGTGCCAGTAGAACTAGCGGGAGTACAGATACGCAGTATTTT. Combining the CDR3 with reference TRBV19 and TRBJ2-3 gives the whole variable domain DGGITQSPKYLFRKEGQNVTLSCEQNLNHDAMYWYRQDPGQGLRLIYYSQIVNDFQKGDIAEGYSVSREKKESFPLTVTSAQKNPTAFYLCASRTSGSTDTQYFGPGTRLTVL.